Sequencing of this T cell receptor (beta chain) was carried out in a study of blood T cell repertoires in COVID-19. For the study at large: From the United States, Italy and Spain came samples of acute and convalescent COVID-19. The cDNA or gDNA used as material had been derived from T cells, B-cell-depleted T cells, or PBMCs.

The Seattle patients, enrolled during active infection, were followed longitudinally. Original processing notes: Amplification with reference gene primers provided the estimates of nucleated cell counts. The protocol was immunoSEQ multiplex PCR, while the TCRdb copy is restricted to in-frame clones and leaves out a portion. V and J calls plus clone size are reproduced from that table; the DNA served to infer D and trimming. The sample gives roughly 120,000 clones, 70% to 75% of which show up once; 6% is in the top ten. The sequence was collected from a man older than 75 with COVID-19, enrolled during active disease. The sample consisted of peripheral blood.

The DNA of the CDR3 is TGTGCCAGCAGCGTAGGCGGCGAGCAGTTCTTC. The encoded protein is CASSVGGEQFF. The gene calls are TRBV9 and TRBJ2-1, with D unresolved. Germline-derived CDR1 and CDR2 are SGDLS and YYNGEE. CDR3 size: 11 residues. Trimming took off 0 bases at V and 10 bases at J, with 5 bases between the two ends.